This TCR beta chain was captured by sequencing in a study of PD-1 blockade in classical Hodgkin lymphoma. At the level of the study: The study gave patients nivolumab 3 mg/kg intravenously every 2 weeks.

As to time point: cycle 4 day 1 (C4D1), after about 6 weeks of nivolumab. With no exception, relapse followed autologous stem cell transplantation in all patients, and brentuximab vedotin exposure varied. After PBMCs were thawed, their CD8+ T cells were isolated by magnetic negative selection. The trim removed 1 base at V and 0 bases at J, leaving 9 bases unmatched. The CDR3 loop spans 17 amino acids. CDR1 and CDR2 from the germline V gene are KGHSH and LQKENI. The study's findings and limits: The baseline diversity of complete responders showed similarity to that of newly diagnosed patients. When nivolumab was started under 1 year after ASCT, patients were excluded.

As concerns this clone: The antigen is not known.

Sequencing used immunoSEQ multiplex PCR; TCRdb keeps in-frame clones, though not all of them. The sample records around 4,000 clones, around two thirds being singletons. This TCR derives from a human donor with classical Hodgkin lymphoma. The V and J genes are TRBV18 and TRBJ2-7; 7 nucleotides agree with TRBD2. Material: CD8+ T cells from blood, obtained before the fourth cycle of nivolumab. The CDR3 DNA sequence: TGTGCCAGCTCACCACTCCAGAAGCGGGGCAGCTCCTACGAGCAGTACTTC. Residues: CASSPLQKRGSSYEQYF.